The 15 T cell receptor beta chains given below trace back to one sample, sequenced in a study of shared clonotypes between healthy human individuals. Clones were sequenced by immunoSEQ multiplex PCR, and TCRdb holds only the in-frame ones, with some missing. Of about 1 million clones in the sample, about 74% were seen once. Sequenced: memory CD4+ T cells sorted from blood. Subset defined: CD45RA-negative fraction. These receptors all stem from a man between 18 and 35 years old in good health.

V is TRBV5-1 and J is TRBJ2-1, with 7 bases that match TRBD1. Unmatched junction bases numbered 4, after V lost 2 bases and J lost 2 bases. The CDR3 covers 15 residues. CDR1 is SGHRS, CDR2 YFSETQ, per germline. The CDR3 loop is CASSLEGAAYNEQFF. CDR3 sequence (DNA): TGCGCCAGCAGCTTAGAGGGGGCTGCCTACAATGAGCAGTTCTTC.

The CDR3: CASTATGDGNTIYF. CDR3 nucleotides: TGTGCCAGCACCGCGACAGGGGACGGAAACACCATATATTTT. The V and J genes are TRBV6-6 and TRBJ1-3; 8 nucleotides agree with TRBD1. The CDR3 covers 14 residues. V dropped 7 bases and J dropped 4; count of bases not matched to a gene: 6. Per the germline V gene, CDR1 is MNHNY and CDR2 is SVGAGI (reference sequence).

CDR3 region: CASSAGWSGNTIYF. The CDR3, as DNA: TGTGCCAGCAGCGCCGGGTGGTCTGGAAACACCATATATTTT. V usage is TRBV9 and J usage is TRBJ1-3; unclear D gene. This CDR3 region has 14 residues. V dropped 3 bases and J dropped 1 base, with 8 bases sitting between them. Germline V gene lookup returns CDR1 SGDLS and CDR2 YYNGEE.

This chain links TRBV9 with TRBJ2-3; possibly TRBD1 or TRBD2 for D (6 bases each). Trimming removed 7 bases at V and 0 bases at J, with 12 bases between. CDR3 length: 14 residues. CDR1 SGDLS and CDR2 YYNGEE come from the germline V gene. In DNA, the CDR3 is TGTGCCAGCGGGGGGCAACAGAGCACAGATACGCAGTATTTT. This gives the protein CASGGQQSTDTQYF.

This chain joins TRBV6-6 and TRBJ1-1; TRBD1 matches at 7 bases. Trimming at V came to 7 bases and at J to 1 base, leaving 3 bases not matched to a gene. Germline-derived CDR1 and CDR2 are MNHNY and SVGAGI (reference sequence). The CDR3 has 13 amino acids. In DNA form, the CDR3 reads TGTGCCAGCACCCGGGACAGGAACACTGAAGCTTTCTTT. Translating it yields CASTRDRNTEAFF.

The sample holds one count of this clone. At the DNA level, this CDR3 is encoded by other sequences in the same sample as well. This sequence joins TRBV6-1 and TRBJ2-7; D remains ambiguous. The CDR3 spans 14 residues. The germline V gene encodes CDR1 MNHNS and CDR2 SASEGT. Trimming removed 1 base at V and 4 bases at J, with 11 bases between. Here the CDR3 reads CASSEGTSLYEQYF. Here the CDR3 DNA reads TGTGCCAGCAGTGAAGGGACGTCTCTTTACGAGCAGTACTTC.

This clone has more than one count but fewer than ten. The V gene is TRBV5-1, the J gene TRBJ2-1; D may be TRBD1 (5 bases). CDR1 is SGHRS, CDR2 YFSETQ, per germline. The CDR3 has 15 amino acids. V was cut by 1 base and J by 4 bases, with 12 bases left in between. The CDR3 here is CASSLIQAPYNEQFF. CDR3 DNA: TGCGCCAGCAGCTTGATACAGGCTCCGTACAATGAGCAGTTCTTC.

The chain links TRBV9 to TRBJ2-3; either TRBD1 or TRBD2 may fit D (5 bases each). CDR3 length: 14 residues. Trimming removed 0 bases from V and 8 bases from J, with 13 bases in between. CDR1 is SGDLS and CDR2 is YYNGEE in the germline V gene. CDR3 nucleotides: TGTGCCAGCAGCGTAGGGGACGGAGCAGGTACGCAGTATTTT. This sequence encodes CASSVGDGAGTQYF. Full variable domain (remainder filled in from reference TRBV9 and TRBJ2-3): DSGVTQTPKHLITATGQRVTLRCSPRSGDLSVYWYQQSLDQGLQFLIQYYNGEERAKGNILERFSAQQFPDLHSELNLSSLELGDSALYFCASSVGDGAGTQYFGPGTRLTVL.

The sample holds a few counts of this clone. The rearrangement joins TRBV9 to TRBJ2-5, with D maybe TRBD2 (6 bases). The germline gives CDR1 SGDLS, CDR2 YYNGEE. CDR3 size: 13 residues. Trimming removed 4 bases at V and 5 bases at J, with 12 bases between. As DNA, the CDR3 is TGTGCCAGCAGCTCCTATGGGAGGGAGACCCAGTACTTC. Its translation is CASSSYGRETQYF.

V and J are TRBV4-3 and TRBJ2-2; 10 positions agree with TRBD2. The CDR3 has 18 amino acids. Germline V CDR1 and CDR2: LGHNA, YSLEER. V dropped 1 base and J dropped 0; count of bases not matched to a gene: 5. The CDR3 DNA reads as TGCGCCAGCAGCCAAGCTCTAGCGGGAGCTGCGAACACCGGGGAGCTGTTTTTT. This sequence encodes CASSQALAGAANTGELFF.

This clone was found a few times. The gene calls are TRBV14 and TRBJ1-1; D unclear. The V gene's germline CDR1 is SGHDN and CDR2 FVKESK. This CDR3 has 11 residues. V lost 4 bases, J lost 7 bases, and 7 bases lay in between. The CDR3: CASSPIFEAFF. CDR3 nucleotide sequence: TGTGCCAGCAGCCCAATATTTGAAGCTTTCTTT.

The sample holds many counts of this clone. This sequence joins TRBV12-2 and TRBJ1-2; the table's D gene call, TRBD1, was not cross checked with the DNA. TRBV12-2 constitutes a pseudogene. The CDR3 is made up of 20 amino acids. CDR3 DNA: TGTGCAAGTCGCTTAGAGTCTTGGTGGTCTTCAGGGGAGTTGGGCTATGGCTACACCTTC. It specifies CASRLESWWSSGELGYGYTF.

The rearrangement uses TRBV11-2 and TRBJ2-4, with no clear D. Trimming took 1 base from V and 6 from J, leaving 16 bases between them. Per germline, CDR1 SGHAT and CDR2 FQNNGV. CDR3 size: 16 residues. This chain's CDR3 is CASSLGGSGSGNIQYF. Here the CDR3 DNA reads TGTGCCAGCAGCTTAGGAGGATCCGGTTCGGGAAACATTCAGTACTTC.

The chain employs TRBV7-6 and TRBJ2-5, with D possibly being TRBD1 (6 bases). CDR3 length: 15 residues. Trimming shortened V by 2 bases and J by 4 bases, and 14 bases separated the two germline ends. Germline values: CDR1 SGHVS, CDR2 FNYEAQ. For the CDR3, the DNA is TGTGCCAGCAGCTTATGGGGGCAAATAGGAGAGACCCAGTACTTC. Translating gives CASSLWGQIGETQYF.

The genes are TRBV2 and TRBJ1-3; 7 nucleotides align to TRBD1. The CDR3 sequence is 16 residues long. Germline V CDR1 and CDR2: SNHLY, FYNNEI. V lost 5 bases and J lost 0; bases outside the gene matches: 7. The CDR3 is CASSFLGQTSGNTIYF. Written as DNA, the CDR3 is TGTGCCAGCAGTTTTTTGGGACAGACCTCTGGAAACACCATATATTTT. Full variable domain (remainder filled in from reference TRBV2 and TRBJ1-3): EPEVTQTPSHQVTQMGQEVILRCVPISNHLYFYWYRQILGQKVEFLVSFYNNEISEKSEIFDDQFSVERPDGSNFTLKIRSTKLEDSAMYFCASSFLGQTSGNTIYFGEGSWLTVV.